What follows describes a single TCR beta chain. The sample holds a few counts of this clone. Its specific antigen is unknown. Base-call qualities are not available, and no considerably larger clone is one nucleotide away. Each collaborating institution followed its own protocols to collect whole blood in K2EDTA tubes. For TCRbeta analysis, collaborators shipped samples in one of three forms: frozen whole blood, isolated PBMCs, or DNA extracted from either of those sample types. The CDR3 contains 13 residues, cysteine and phenylalanine counted. Solely the CDR3 DNA is kept, with 39 bases framed from the first base. CDR1 and CDR2, looked up from the germline V gene, are SGHAT and FQNNGV. V sheds 1 base and J sheds 10 bases, leaving 11 bases between their ends. This entry comes from a study of blood T cell repertoires in COVID-19 (dated by TCRdb to between 2020 and 2021). Regarding the study in general: Samples covering the acute and convalescent phases of COVID-19 were provided by collaborators in the United States, Italy and Spain. Where available, HLA class I and class II types were obtained from metadata supplied by the sample provider rather than from assay-based typing. The material from the prospective study consisted of cDNA or gDNA derived from T cells, B-cell-depleted T cells, or PBMCs. The dataset comprised deeply sampled blood TCRbeta repertoires from subjects exposed to, actively infected with, or recovered from COVID-19. The repertoires were made available in a free public database intended to serve as a resource for research on the immune response to SARS-CoV-2. A de-identified subject ID, COVID-19 status, age in years and sex were almost always included in the sample metadata. Samples were obtained from the ongoing ImmuneRACE study (first 160 participants) and from about 1,300 subjects provided by 6 global collaborators. The investigation overall reported the following: How much clinical and demographic metadata was included differed by source and by participant, and the metadata was provided uncurated.

TCRbeta CDR3 regions were amplified from genomic DNA by means of the immunoSEQ Assay, a bias-controlled multiplex PCR. On the authors' methods: Within the assay, amplification of reference gene primers was used to estimate how many nucleated cells each sample contained. To quantify the absolute abundance of each unique TCRbeta CDR3 rearrangement, sequence reads were collapsed and filtered. For each sample, productive Simpson clonality was calculated by taking the square root of Simpson's diversity index across productive rearrangements. TCRdb took this table from immuneACCESS and kept in-frame rearrangements with V and J called. Such tables lack part of the clones; where checked against another copy, unresolved V genes explain under half of the gap, and the rest is unexplained. The V and J calls and clone size are taken from that table; D and trimming were inferred from the DNA. In all, the sample holds about 180,000 clones, and roughly 85% of those were seen once. Jointly, the top ten make up more than 3% of the sample.

The source material was peripheral blood. This TCR derives from a man in his sixties with acute or convalescent COVID-19. This chain is built from TRBV11-2 and TRBJ2-1; TRBD2 is a possible D gene, resting on 6 matching bases. The DNA sequence is given as TGTGCCAGCAGCTTAGCGTCGGCGGGAGAGCAGTTCTTC. It is translated as CASSLASAGEQFF.